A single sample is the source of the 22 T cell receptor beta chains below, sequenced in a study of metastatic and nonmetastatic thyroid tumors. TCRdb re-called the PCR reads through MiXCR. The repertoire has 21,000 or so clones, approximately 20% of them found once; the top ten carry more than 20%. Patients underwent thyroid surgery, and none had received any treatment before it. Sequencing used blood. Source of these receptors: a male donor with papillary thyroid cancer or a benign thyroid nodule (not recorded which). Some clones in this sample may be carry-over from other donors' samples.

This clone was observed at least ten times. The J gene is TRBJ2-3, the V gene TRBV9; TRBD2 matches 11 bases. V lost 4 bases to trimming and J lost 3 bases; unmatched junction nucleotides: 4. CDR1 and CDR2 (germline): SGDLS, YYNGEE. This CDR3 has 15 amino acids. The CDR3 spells CASSPRTSGTDTQYF. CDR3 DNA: TGTGCCAGCAGCCCGCGGACTAGCGGGACAGATACGCAGTATTTT. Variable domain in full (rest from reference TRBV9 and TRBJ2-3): DSGVTQTPKHLITATGQRVTLRCSPRSGDLSVYWYQQSLDQGLQFLIQYYNGEERAKGNILERFSAQQFPDLHSELNLSSLELGDSALYFCASSPRTSGTDTQYFGPGTRLTVL.

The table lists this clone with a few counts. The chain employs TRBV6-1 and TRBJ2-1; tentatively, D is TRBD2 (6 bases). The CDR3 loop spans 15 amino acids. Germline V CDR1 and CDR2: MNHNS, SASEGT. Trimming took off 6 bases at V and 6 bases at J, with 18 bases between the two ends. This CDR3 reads CASSRQRRGRNEQFF. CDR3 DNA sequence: TGTGCCAGCAGCCGTCAGCGGAGGGGCCGCAATGAGCAGTTCTTC.

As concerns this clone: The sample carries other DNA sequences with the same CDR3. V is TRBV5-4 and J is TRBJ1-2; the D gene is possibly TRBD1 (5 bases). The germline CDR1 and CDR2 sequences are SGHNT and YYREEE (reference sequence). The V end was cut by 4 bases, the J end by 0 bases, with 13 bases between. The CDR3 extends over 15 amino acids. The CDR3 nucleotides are TGTGCCAGCAGCCCCCAAGGGGCAGCTAACTATGGCTACACCTTC. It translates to CASSPQGAANYGYTF.

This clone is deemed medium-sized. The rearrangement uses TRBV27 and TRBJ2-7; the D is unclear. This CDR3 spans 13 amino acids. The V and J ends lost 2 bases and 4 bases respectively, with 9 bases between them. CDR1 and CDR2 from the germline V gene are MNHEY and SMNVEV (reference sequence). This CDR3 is CASSLKPYYEQYF. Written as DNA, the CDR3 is TGTGCCAGCAGTTTAAAGCCGTATTACGAGCAGTACTTC.

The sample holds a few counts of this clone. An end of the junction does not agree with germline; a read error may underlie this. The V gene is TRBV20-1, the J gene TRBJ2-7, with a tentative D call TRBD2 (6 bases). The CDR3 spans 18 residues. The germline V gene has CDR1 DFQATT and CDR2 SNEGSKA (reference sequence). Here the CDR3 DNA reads TGCAGTGCTAGACCCCCCATCCGCGGGACGTCCTACTCCTACGAGCAGTGCTTC. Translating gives CSARPPIRGTSYSYEQCF.

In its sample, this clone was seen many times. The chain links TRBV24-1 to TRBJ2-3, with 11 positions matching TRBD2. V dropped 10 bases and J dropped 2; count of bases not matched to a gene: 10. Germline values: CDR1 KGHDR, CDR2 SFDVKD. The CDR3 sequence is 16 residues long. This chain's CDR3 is CATRGGTSGDTDTQYF. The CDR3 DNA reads TGTGCCACTCGAGGTGGGACTAGCGGAGACACAGATACGCAGTATTTT.

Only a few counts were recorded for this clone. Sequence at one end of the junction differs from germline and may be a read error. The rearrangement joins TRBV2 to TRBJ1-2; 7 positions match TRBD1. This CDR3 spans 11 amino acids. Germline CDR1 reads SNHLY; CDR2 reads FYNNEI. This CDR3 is CASSQGGGAGF. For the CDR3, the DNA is TGTGCCAGCAGTCAGGGAGGGGGCGCGGGTTTC.

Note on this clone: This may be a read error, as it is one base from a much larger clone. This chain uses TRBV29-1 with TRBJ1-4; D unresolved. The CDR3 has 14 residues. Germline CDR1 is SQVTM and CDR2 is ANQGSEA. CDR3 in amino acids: CTAYGKVGDEKLFF. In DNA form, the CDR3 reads TGCACAGCGTACGGAAAAGTGGGTGATGAAAAACTGTTTTTT.

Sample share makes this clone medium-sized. The CDR3 coding sequence is TGTGCCAGCAGTGAATCGAGCTCTGGAAACACCATATATTTT. Its protein product is CASSESSSGNTIYF. The rearrangement joins TRBV25-1 to TRBJ1-3; D uncertain. CDR1 is MGHDK, CDR2 SYGVNS, per germline. The CDR3 is 14 residues long. Trimming removed 1 base from V and 0 bases from J, with 4 bases in between. The entire variable domain, with the rest obtained from reference TRBV25-1 and TRBJ1-3, is as follows: EADIYQTPRYLVIGTGKKITLECSQTMGHDKMYWYQQDPGMELHLIHYSYGVNSTEKGDLSSESTVSRIRTEHFPLTLESARPSHTSQYLCASSESSSGNTIYFGEGSWLTVV.

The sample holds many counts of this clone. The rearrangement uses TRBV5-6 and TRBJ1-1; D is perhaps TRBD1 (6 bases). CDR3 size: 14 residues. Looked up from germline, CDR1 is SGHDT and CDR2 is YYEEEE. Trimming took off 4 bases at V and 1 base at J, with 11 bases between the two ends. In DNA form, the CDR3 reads TGTGCCAGCAGCCAGGGACAAAAGAACACTGAAGCTTTCTTT. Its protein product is CASSQGQKNTEAFF.

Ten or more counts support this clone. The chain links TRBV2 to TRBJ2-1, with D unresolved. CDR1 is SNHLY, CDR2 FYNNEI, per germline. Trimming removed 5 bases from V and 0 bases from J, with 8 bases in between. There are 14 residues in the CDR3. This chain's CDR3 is CASSLMISYNEQFF. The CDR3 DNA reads TGTGCCAGCAGTTTGATGATCTCCTACAATGAGCAGTTCTTC. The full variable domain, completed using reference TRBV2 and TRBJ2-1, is EPEVTQTPSHQVTQMGQEVILRCVPISNHLYFYWYRQILGQKVEFLVSFYNNEISEKSEIFDDQFSVERPDGSNFTLKIRSTKLEDSAMYFCASSLMISYNEQFFGPGTRLTVL.

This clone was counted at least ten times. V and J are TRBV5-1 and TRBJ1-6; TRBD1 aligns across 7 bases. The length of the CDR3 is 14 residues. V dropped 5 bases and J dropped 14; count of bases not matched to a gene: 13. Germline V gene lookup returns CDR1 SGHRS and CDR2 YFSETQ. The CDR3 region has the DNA TGCGCCAGCAGACCCGAGACAGGGCAGACAACCCTCCACTTT. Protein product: CASRPETGQTTLHF.

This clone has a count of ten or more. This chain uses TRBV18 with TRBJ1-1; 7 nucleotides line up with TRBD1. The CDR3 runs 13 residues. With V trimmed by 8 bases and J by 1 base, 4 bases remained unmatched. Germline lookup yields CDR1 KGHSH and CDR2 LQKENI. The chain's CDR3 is CASQGQANTEAFF. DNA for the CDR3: TGTGCCAGCCAAGGACAGGCGAACACTGAAGCTTTCTTT.

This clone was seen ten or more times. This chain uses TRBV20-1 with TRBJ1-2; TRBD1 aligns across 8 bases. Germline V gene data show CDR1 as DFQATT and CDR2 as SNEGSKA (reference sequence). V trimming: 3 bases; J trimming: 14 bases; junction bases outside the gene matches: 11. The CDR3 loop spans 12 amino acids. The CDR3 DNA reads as TGCAGTGCTAGCCGAAGGGACAGGCTTAATACCTTC. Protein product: CSASRRDRLNTF.

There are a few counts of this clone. The CDR3 reads CASLAGDSYEQYF. Written as DNA, the CDR3 is TGTGCCAGCCTCGCGGGGGATTCCTACGAGCAGTACTTC. The chain couples TRBV6-1 to TRBJ2-7; 7 bases map to TRBD2. There are 13 residues in the CDR3. The V and J ends lost 8 bases and 1 base, in that order; junction bases with no gene match: 5. The germline CDR1 and CDR2 sequences are MNHNS and SASEGT.

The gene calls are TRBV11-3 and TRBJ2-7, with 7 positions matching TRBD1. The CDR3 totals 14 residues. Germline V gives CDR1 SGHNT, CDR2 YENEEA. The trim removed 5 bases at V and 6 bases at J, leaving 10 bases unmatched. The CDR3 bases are TGTGCCAGCAGCCCCGGCACAGGGGTCGGCGAGCAGTACTTC. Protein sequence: CASSPGTGVGEQYF.

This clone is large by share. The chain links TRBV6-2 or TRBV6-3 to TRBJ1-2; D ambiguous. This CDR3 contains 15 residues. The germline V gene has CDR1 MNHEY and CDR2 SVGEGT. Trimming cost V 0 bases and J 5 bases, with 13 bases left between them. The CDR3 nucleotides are TGTGCCAGCAGTTACTCCGGACCTACGGCTTATGGCTACACCTTC. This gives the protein CASSYSGPTAYGYTF.

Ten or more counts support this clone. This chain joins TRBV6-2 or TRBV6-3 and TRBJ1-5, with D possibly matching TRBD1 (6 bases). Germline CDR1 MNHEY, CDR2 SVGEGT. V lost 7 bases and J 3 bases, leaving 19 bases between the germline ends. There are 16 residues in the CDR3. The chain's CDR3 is CASKGLGAGDNQPQHF. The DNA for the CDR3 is TGTGCCAGCAAGGGTCTGGGGGCAGGCGACAATCAGCCCCAGCATTTT.

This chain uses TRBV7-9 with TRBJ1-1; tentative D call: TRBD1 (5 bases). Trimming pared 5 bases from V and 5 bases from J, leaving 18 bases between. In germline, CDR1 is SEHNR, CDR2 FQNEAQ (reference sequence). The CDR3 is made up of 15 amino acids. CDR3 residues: CASSAAGSHSTEAFF. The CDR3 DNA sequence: TGTGCCAGCAGCGCCGCAGGGAGCCATTCTACTGAAGCTTTCTTT.

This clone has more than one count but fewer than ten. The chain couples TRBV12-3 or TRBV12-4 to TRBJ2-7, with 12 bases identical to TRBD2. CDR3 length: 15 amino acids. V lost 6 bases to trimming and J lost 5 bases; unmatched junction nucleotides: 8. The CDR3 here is CASSPSGRAADEQYF. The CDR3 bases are TGTGCCAGCAGCCCTAGCGGGAGGGCCGCCGACGAGCAGTACTTC.

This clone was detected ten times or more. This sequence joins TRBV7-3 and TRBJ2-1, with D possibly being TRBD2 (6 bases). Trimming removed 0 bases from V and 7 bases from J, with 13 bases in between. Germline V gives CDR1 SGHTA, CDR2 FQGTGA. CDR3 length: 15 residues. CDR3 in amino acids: CASSLTGGATNEQFF. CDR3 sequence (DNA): TGTGCCAGCAGCTTAACGGGCGGGGCTACGAATGAGCAGTTCTTC.

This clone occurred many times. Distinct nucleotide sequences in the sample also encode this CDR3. The chain's CDR3 is CASSLGGFSGANVLTF. CDR3 DNA: TGTGCCAGCAGCTTGGGAGGGTTCTCTGGGGCCAACGTCCTGACTTTC. The chain links TRBV5-5 to TRBJ2-6; the D gene is possibly TRBD2 (5 bases). V lost 0 bases and J 0 bases, leaving 7 bases between the germline ends. The CDR3 has 16 amino acids. Germline assignment: CDR1 SGHKS and CDR2 YYEKEE (reference sequence).